Below, one TCR beta chain is given with its context. Its recognized antigen is unknown. Per-base qualities were not stored, and no clone one base away is much larger. In total, fewer than 750 healthy bone marrow donors made up the cohort. Cohort members were all nominally healthy when sampled, although unrecorded immune exposures were likely present. The donor was CMV seropositive and was included in the group of some 290 seropositive cohort members. A peripheral blood sample was provided by each donor, and peripheral blood mononuclear cells were used for TCR beta sequencing. The Qiagen DNeasy Blood Extraction Kit was used to extract genomic DNA from the blood cell samples. This specimen belongs to a study of cytomegalovirus exposure and HLA in healthy donors (dated by TCRdb to between 2016 and 2019). About the full investigation: An earlier analysis of several hundred of the donors reported 250 to 350 Gb of sequence data and 100 million to 120 million unique TCR beta sequences obtained from 180 million or so T cells. An early release covering approximately 600 HLA-typed donors comprised roughly 300 gigabases of sequencing data and roughly 85 million unique TCR sequences. The genetic ancestry cluster associated with self-reported Caucasian donors included over 65% of the 300 to 400 genotyped donors. The aim of the study was to test whether cataloging public T cell receptors could identify signatures of past pathogen exposure. The study used immunosequencing to profile the T cell repertoires of 670 or so subjects and linked those repertoires to cytomegalovirus serostatus. A separate validation cohort of roughly 130 different subjects was used in addition to the approximately 700-subject first cohort. To predict cytomegalovirus infection status, the study combined high-throughput TCR immunosequencing, statistical association of individual TCRs with disease status, and machine learning. In a later analysis, previously published TCR beta repertoires from about 640 donors were re-analyzed and high-resolution HLA genotyping was added so that TCR occurrence patterns could be studied. Rather than using new phenotypic data, the later analysis identified candidate immune exposures from TCR beta sequences and from how often those sequences occurred across donors. An earlier analysis of around 580 of the donors used high-throughput TCR beta sequencing to judge whether each TCR beta V gene segment behaved as functional or pseudogenic. Donor age, sex, ethnicity and CMV serostatus were collected together with the repertoire data. Genome-wide SNP genotypes for about 55% of the 666 donors were used in a later genetic analysis, which treated that subset as a discovery cohort. Every repertoire in the discovery cohort had been generated on one and the same sequencing platform. Class I and class II HLA loci were covered by the typing at four-digit resolution. Typing coverage varied by locus: roughly 620-640 donors for A, B, C, DRB1 and DQB1; more than 500 for DQA1; approximately 570 for DPA1; fewer than 480 for DPB1. Because of strong linkage in the cohort, 5 or 6 DR-DQ haplotypes were treated as single units for association and clustering. Across around 400 genotyped donors of the cohort, an average of about 240,000 unique TCR beta nucleotide sequences per donor were sequenced, and around 19% of those sequences were non-productive.

Reading the germline V gene gives CDR1 SGHDN and CDR2 FVKESK. The CDR3 goes from the cysteine to the phenylalanine over 17 residues. The entry retains the CDR3 DNA only, 51 bases that are in frame from base 1. V is trimmed back by 1 base and J by 8 bases, and the junction contains 13 bases that no gene match accounts for. The library was produced with the immunoSEQ multiplex PCR assay. For the multiplex PCR, a mixture combining 60 forward primers for TCR Vbeta segments and 13 reverse primers for TCR Jbeta segments was used. The CDR3 region of rearranged TCR beta genes was amplified from genomic DNA with a multiplex PCR assay. The amplified TCR beta libraries were sequenced on the Illumina HiSeq System as 87-base-pair reads. The published analysis was carried out like this. In a later analysis, some 80 million unique TCR beta chains were counted across the approximately 640 repertoires, and around 10 million of these chains were shared by at least two donors. A nearest-neighbor algorithm error-corrected the raw reads and collapsed the reads into unique sequences, merging closely related sequences to remove PCR and sequencing errors. Alignment of CDR3 sequences to IMGT reference sequences was used to assign V, D and J gene segments. For a sequence to be retained, a match of at least six nucleotides to both a V gene segment and a J gene segment was required. Rearrangements were classified as productive when the CDR3 lacked stop codons and remained in frame with V and J, and all other rearrangements were classified as non-productive. CDR3 was defined according to IMGT convention as the region running from the second conserved V-encoded cysteine to the conserved J-encoded phenylalanine. The earlier analysis of about 570 of the donors excluded any sequence lacking an unambiguous match to a single V gene segment. An earlier analysis of a few hundred of the donors classified V segments as functional when productive rearrangements were above 56.7% and as segregating when the standard deviation between donors was above 5%. A statistical classification framework was built to diagnose cytomegalovirus status from the catalog of TCR beta chain sequences. A later analysis assigned V and J genes by comparing TCR nucleotide sequences with IMGT/GENE-DB human TR gene sequences. The TCRdist pipeline was used in a later analysis to assign CDR3 sequences and most-parsimonious VDJ recombination scenarios. In a later analysis, each TCR beta chain was defined by its CDR3 amino acid sequence together with its V-gene family, and reads lacking a unique V-gene family were excluded. As a way to deal with suspected cross-contamination and a sequencing artifact, a later analysis dropped 450 to 600 nucleotide sequences that were highly shared and had low generation probability. In a later analysis, a clonal expansion index for each public chain was calculated from normalized within-repertoire ranks of inferred template counts. In a later analysis, generation probabilities were computed with a VDJ recombination model fitted to out-of-frame rearrangements, and the resulting probabilities were checked against IGoR. Hypergeometric tests were used in a later analysis to score TCR-TCR, TCR-HLA and TCR-CMV co-occurrence, with a repertoire-size bias correction applied to the TCR pairs. A later analysis estimated false discovery rates by permuting HLA or CMV assignments 20 times. In a later analysis, co-occurring TCRs were grouped using DBSCAN, and TCRdist sequence similarity was added for clustering within HLA-allele-positive subsets. For co-occurrence clustering, repertoires with fewer than 30,000 or more than 120,000 public chains were excluded, along with roughly five repertoires with anomalous nucleotide sharing. The table was pulled from immuneACCESS by TCRdb, which kept in-frame rearrangements only. Such tables lose some clones; where checked, under half of the loss comes from unresolved V genes, and the rest has no known cause. The V and J calls and clone size were taken over from that table, and D and trimming were inferred from the DNA. For this sample the table gives under 200,000 clones, of which about 80% were detected only once. About 1.6% of the sample is held by the ten biggest clonotypes.

What the authors observed across the whole study: Across donors, most TCR sequences were observed very rarely, whereas some public TCRs were present in many individuals. This cohort had only TCR beta chains sequenced, and the lack of alpha or paired-chain data limited which features could be detected. Linkage disequilibrium might explain the correlated functional status among segregating V segments, but an unknown experimental factor could not be ruled out. Roughly uniform sequencing depth across donors was assumed in presence/absence analyses, although this assumption may not hold. A cluster of highly shared sequence variants was judged likely to be a technical artifact of the sequencing pipeline. In vitro tests confirmed that three of the cytomegalovirus-associated TCR beta chains recognize cytomegalovirus antigens. An earlier analysis of approximately 500 of the donors showed that most TCR beta V segments appeared in productive rearrangements either about 87% or about 30% of the time, which broadly matched IMGT annotations. It was suggested by the authors that the approach could potentially be generalized to other disease states and immunological phenotypes. HLA typing was unavailable for some donors at each locus, so association tests used only the typed subset. In a later analysis, HLA-associated TCR beta chains showed more clonal expansion and lower generation probabilities than non-associated chains that were equally common. Because counts were too low, around 18 rarely observed V segments, including chromosome 9 orphons, were left out of the earlier analysis of approximately 500 of the donors. CMV serostatus was the only immune exposure information available for the cohort. A further reported finding was that TCR beta sequences accurately predicted the HLA-A and HLA-B alleles for most subjects in the first cohort. According to a later genetic analysis, donors in an Asian-associated ancestry cluster had fewer N-insertions in productive TCRs than the approximately 700-donor mean. In a later genetic analysis, a missense DCLRE1C variant was associated with V-gene and J-gene trimming of TCR beta chains, and the association was replicated in an independent cohort. In the study, roughly 160 TCR beta chains were listed as associated with cytomegalovirus. According to a later analysis, TCR association rates differed among HLA loci, with DRB1 alleles showing the most associated TCRs and HLA-C alleles showing the fewest. In a later analysis, some 17,000 TCR beta sequences were associated with specific HLA alleles at a false discovery rate of 0.05. The classifier was reported to diagnose cytomegalovirus status with high specificity and sensitivity in both the original cohort and the validation cohort. Because the 87-base-pair reads could not distinguish some IMGT-functional V segments, including TRBV6-2 and TRBV6-3, those segments were excluded. In a later analysis, most CMV-associated TCR beta chains were found to appear HLA-restricted, with HLA associations seemingly driven largely by CMV exposure. According to a later analysis, parvovirus B19, influenza, CMV and Epstein-Barr virus appeared linked to several top co-occurrence clusters. Strong co-occurrence of HLA alleles, especially DR and DQ, made assigning TCR associations to individual alleles difficult.

The receptor was derived from a girl aged 10-17 years in good health and CMV-seropositive. The material sequenced was PBMCs. The sequence joins TRBV14 to TRBJ2-1; 8 junctional bases match TRBD2. The CDR3 region: CASSQARFASGSDEQFF. At the DNA level, the sequence is TGTGCCAGCAGCCAAGCTAGATTCGCTAGCGGGTCCGATGAGCAGTTCTTC.